The T cell receptor (beta chain) under discussion was sequenced for a study of blood T cell repertoires in COVID-19. Study as a whole: Collection of acute and convalescent COVID-19 samples took place in the United States, Italy and Spain. PBMCs, B-cell-depleted T cells, or T cells were the source of the cDNA or gDNA that made up the material.

Original methodology: Amplified reference gene primers provided the basis for estimating nucleated cell counts. The repertoire was sequenced with immunoSEQ multiplex PCR; TCRdb's copy has only in-frame clones and lacks some. The V and J calls and the clone size are those of that table, but D and trimming were determined from the DNA. The table has 130,000 to 150,000 clones, roughly 85% seen once. J lost 5 bases, V lost 6 bases, and 13 bases had no gene match. Germline V lookup: CDR1 LNHDA, CDR2 SQIVND (reference sequence). The length of the CDR3 is 16 residues. The receptor comes from a woman in her sixties or seventies with COVID-19, enrolled during active disease. The chain recombines TRBV19 with TRBJ1-1, with 9 bases aligning to TRBD1. Sample: peripheral blood. The CDR3 sequence: CASRRRTGAVGTEAFF. In DNA, the CDR3 is TGTGCCAGTAGGAGGAGGACAGGGGCAGTCGGAACTGAAGCTTTCTTT. The full variable domain, its missing parts supplied by reference TRBV19 and TRBJ1-1, is DGGITQSPKYLFRKEGQNVTLSCEQNLNHDAMYWYRQDPGQGLRLIYYSQIVNDFQKGDIAEGYSVSREKKESFPLTVTSAQKNPTAFYLCASRRRTGAVGTEAFFGQGTRLTVV.